This T cell receptor (beta chain) came from a study of radiation and T cells in renal cell carcinoma. Study findings and constraints: In blood, top tumor clones expanded by 2 weeks, shrinking by 4. Pretreatment tumor biopsies were lacking, so baseline clonotypes are unknown.

The assay was immunoSEQ multiplex PCR, and TCRdb's table has in-frame clones only and misses some. The sample lists around 170,000 clones, 88% occurring once. Note on this clone: As yet, its antigen is unknown.

The germline V gene encodes CDR1 SQVTM and CDR2 ANQGSEA. The V gene lost 0 bases and the J gene lost 5 bases, with 10 bases spanning the gap. This CDR3 spans 13 amino acids. The time point is: blood 4 weeks post-SBRT, at nephrectomy. Noted treatment: 15 Gy SBRT to primary tumor, nephrectomy 4 weeks later. Nephrectomy followed 15 Gy stereotactic body radiation by 4 weeks. The patient's renal cell carcinoma had clear cell pathology. The V and J genes are TRBV29-1 and TRBJ1-2; possible D gene TRBD1, 5 bases. Sequencing was performed on blood, taken from a patient whose treatment included radiotherapy and nephrectomy. This TCR derives from a woman between 50 and 59 years old with renal cell carcinoma. CDR3 in DNA: TGCAGCGTTGAAGAGTACCGGGGGTATGGCTACACCTTC. Residues: CSVEEYRGYGYTF. The whole variable domain, filled in from reference TRBV29-1 and TRBJ1-2, reads SAVISQKPSRDICQRGTSLTIQCQVDSQVTMMFWYRQQPGQSLTLIATANQGSEATYESGFVIDKFPISRPNLTFSTLTVSNMSPEDSSIYLCSVEEYRGYGYTFGSGTRLTVV.